Sequencing of this TCR beta chain was carried out in a study of CD8 T cells in Susac syndrome. Study conclusions and caveats: Individuals included in the TCR sequencing and HLA analysis were acknowledged by the study to be relatively few in number. The total CD8+ repertoires yielded about 15 Susac-specific public clones and the CD8+ TEMRA repertoires yielded a few.

cDNA came from roughly 0.53 to 1 ug RNA primed by random hexamers. Each CDR3 protein gets one entry after TCRdb re-called the immunoSEQ multiplex PCR reads with MiXCR. The data contain about 190,000 distinct CDR3 sequences, roughly 94% of them seen just once; the ten biggest clones take up approximately 0.16%. Germline-derived CDR1 and CDR2 are LGHDT and YNNKEL (reference sequence). V dropped 6 bases and J dropped 6 bases, with 13 bases sitting between them. CDR3 size: 13 residues. This clonotype was seen a single time. Its target is not known. This receptor was obtained from a human donor with Susac syndrome. The specimen sequenced was CD8+ T cells from PBMCs. This rearrangement joins TRBV3-1 to TRBJ2-3; D uncertain. CDR3 loop: CASRPSNVDTQYF. Here the CDR3 DNA reads TGTGCCAGCAGGCCAAGCAACGTTGATACGCAGTATTTT.